This record covers a single T cell receptor (beta chain). This entry is derived from a study of blood T cells in healthy people across ages. The second PCR ran roughly 6 to 12 cycles with a sample-barcoded 5' primer and J-beta primers. TCRdb itself ran the 5' RACE reads through MiXCR, one entry per CDR3 protein. The table has 500,000 to 700,000 distinct CDR3 sequences, about 28% seen once; the top ten hold more than 15%. Trimming cost V 5 bases and J 4 bases; bases outside gene matches: 7. This CDR3 is 17 amino acids long. Germline CDR1 reads SEHNR; CDR2 reads FQNEAQ (reference sequence). The receptor's source is a woman of 80 years or more in good health. The sample consisted of blood. The chain uses TRBV7-9 and TRBJ2-1, with TRBD2 identical over 14 bases. The CDR3 DNA reads TGTGCCAGCAGCCTGACTAGCGGGGGGGTTTTATACAATGAGCAGTTCTTC. It encodes CASSLTSGGVLYNEQFF.